This T cell receptor beta chain was recovered during a study of breast tumors, draining lymph nodes, adjacent tissues. Study-wide results and caveats: Compared with lymph nodes, tumors were less diverse; compared with nontumor tissue, more.

TCRdb fed the multiplex PCR reads into MiXCR, producing one record per CDR3 protein. This table holds 200,000 to 300,000 distinct CDR3 sequences, around 30% found once. Samples came from axillary lymph nodes draining the breast cancer. Losses at the gene ends were 8 bases for V and 5 bases for J; bases not matched to a gene: 18. Germline V lookup: CDR1 MGHDK, CDR2 SYGVNS. The CDR3 has 17 amino acids. To note about this clonotype: The target antigen is unknown.

This chain links TRBV25-1 with TRBJ2-5; TRBD2 matches 9 bases. The TCR was taken from a female donor with breast cancer. Some clones in this sample may be carry-over from other donors' samples. The specimen sequenced was axillary lymph node tissue. The CDR3 loop is CASVEWWREGHGETQYF. The CDR3 DNA reads as TGTGCCAGCGTTGAATGGTGGCGGGAGGGCCATGGGGAGACCCAGTACTTC.